One sample yielded the 15 T cell receptor beta chains listed below, sequenced in a study of blood T cells in healthy people across ages. Using a J-beta primer mix together with a sample-barcoded 5' primer, a second PCR was run for 7 to 11 cycles. One entry per CDR3 protein results from TCRdb running MiXCR on the 5' RACE reads. In the table there are about 970,000 distinct CDR3 sequences, roughly half of which are singletons. The sequenced material came from blood. Source of these receptors: a woman aged 55-75 years in good health.

The V gene is TRBV7-9, the J gene TRBJ1-1, with D tentatively TRBD1 (6 bases). CDR1 is SEHNR, CDR2 FQNEAQ, per germline (reference sequence). Trimming took off 5 bases at V and 4 bases at J, with 20 bases between the two ends. There are 16 residues in the CDR3. This CDR3 reads CASSLGTKRPGTEAFF. The CDR3 region has the DNA TGTGCCAGCAGCCTCGGGACAAAGAGACCTGGCACTGAAGCTTTCTTT.

This clonotype was counted between two and nine times. The chain has TRBV29-1 and TRBJ1-2; D is uncertain. This CDR3 comprises 13 residues. Germline loops: CDR1 SQVTM, CDR2 ANQGSEA. The V and J ends lost 7 bases and 3 bases respectively, with 15 bases between them. CDR3 sequence: CSAGGVSDYGYTF. DNA of the CDR3: TGCAGCGCCGGCGGAGTTTCTGACTATGGCTACACCTTC.

The table lists this clonotype with a few counts. V and J are TRBV28 and TRBJ1-6, with D possibly matching TRBD1 (6 bases). Germline CDR1 is MDHEN and CDR2 is SYDVKM. Trimming shortened V by 5 bases and J by 9 bases, and 14 bases separated the two germline ends. The CDR3 consists of 14 residues. The CDR3, as DNA: TGTGCCAGCAGTCCGGGGGGCCAAGGTTCACCCCTCCACTTT. Encoded protein: CASSPGGQGSPLHF.

This sequence joins TRBV29-1 and TRBJ2-5; D remains ambiguous. Germline-derived CDR1 and CDR2 are SQVTM and ANQGSEA. The CDR3 runs 12 residues. The V end lost 2 bases, the J end lost 5 bases, and 9 bases lay between the germline ends. The CDR3 sequence is CSVEQGSETQYF. The CDR3 DNA sequence: TGCAGCGTTGAACAAGGGTCGGAGACCCAGTACTTC.

The chain is built from TRBV27 and TRBJ2-3; D ambiguous. The V and J ends lost 6 bases and 1 base respectively, with 8 bases between them. The CDR3 runs to 13 residues. Germline CDR1 reads MNHEY; CDR2 reads SMNVEV (reference sequence). CDR3 protein: CASSHHGTDTQYF. CDR3 DNA: TGTGCCAGCAGCCACCACGGCACAGATACGCAGTATTTT.

This clonotype was seen a few times. The chain is built from TRBV20-1 and TRBJ1-2; D gene unclear. The length of the CDR3 is 11 residues. V was shortened by 5 bases and J by 4 bases, with 8 bases between the two germline ends. Germline CDR1 and CDR2: DFQATT and SNEGSKA (reference sequence). The CDR3 nucleotides read TGCAGTGCTCAGTCCGGCTATGGCTACACCTTC. Protein: CSAQSGYGYTF.

In this sample, this clonotype turned up a few times. The chain joins TRBV28 to TRBJ2-2; TRBD1 matches 10 bases. This CDR3 region has 17 residues. V was pared by 6 bases and J by 0 bases, with 7 bases of the junction left unmatched. Germline-derived CDR1 and CDR2 are MDHEN and SYDVKM. The CDR3: CASRRGGTGANTGELFF. The CDR3 DNA follows: TGTGCCAGCAGGCGCGGAGGGACAGGGGCGAACACCGGGGAGCTGTTTTTT.

CDR3 DNA: TGTGCCAGCAGTGGGATGCGGGATGGCTACACCTTC. Protein product: CASSGMRDGYTF. The rearrangement links TRBV6-1 to TRBJ1-2; D unresolved. V gave up 4 bases and J gave up 6 bases, with 9 bases separating them. Looked up from germline, CDR1 is MNHNS and CDR2 is SASEGT. This CDR3 contains 12 residues.

The CDR3 is CASSLVSGRVETQYF. CDR3 in DNA: TGTGCCAGCAGCTTAGTGTCCGGGAGAGTGGAGACCCAGTACTTC. The chain employs TRBV7-9 and TRBJ2-5; possible D gene TRBD2, 6 bases. Germline CDR1 is SEHNR and CDR2 is FQNEAQ (reference sequence). The V end lost 1 base, the J end lost 5 bases, and 14 bases lay between the germline ends. The CDR3 is made up of 15 amino acids. The complete variable domain, with remaining parts taken from reference TRBV7-9 and TRBJ2-5, reads DTGVSQNPRHKITKRGQNVTFRCDPISEHNRLYWYRQTLGQGPEFLTYFQNEAQLEKSRLLSDRFSAERPKGSFSTLEIQRTEQGDSAMYLCASSLVSGRVETQYFGPGTRLLVL.

This clonotype was counted a few times. The chain uses TRBV12-3 or TRBV12-4 and TRBJ2-5; 9 positions agree with TRBD2. V lost 4 bases, J lost 5 bases, and 5 bases stayed unmatched. The CDR3 runs 14 residues. As DNA, the CDR3 is TGTGCCAGCAGTTCGACTAGCGGTGCGGAGACCCAGTACTTC. Amino acid sequence: CASSSTSGAETQYF.

The V gene is TRBV11-2, the J gene TRBJ2-4, with 10 bases fitting TRBD1. The CDR3 is 14 amino acids. Trimming removed 4 bases from V and 8 bases from J; junction bases left unmatched: 5. Germline V gives CDR1 SGHAT, CDR2 FQNNGV. The chain's CDR3 is CASSSGQGEDIQYF. In DNA form, the CDR3 reads TGTGCCAGCAGCTCCGGACAGGGGGAGGACATTCAGTACTTC.

About this clonotype: The junction departs from the called germline gene at one end, perhaps through a read error. This sequence joins TRBV19 and TRBJ2-5; 7 bases fit TRBD1. The V gene's germline CDR1 is LNHDA and CDR2 SQIVND (reference sequence). The CDR3 extends over 14 amino acids. The CDR3, as DNA: TGTGCCAGCAGTATCGACAGGGACCAAGAGACCCAGTACTTC. This gives the protein CASSIDRDQETQYF.

Remarks on this clonotype: The conserved phenylalanine or tryptophan normally closing the CDR3 is absent here, so this likely arose from a read error. The V and J genes are TRBV7-9 and TRBJ2-5; 11 bases match TRBD1. The end of the DNA aligns better with TRBJ2-7, so the J call may be wrong. In germline, CDR1 is SEHNR, CDR2 FQNEAQ (reference sequence). The CDR3 extends over 16 amino acids. CDR3 nucleotide sequence: TGTGCCAGCAGCTCCAGCCGGGACAGGGGGAAAAACGAGCAGTACTAC. This sequence encodes CASSSSRDRGKNEQYY.

V gene TRBV5-1 combines with J gene TRBJ2-2, with unresolved D. CDR3 length: 17 residues. The germline gives CDR1 SGHRS, CDR2 YFSETQ. V was shortened by 4 bases and J by 1 base, with 17 bases between the two germline ends. CDR3 DNA: TGCGCCAGCAGCCCCCTCGAGTGGGGAAGGAACACCGGGGAGCTGTTTTTT. This gives the protein CASSPLEWGRNTGELFF.

This clonotype is a singleton in its sample. The CDR3 loop reads CSARDGGQGRPDTEAFF. CDR3 sequence (DNA): TGCAGTGCTAGAGATGGGGGACAGGGCCGTCCTGACACTGAAGCTTTCTTT. The gene calls are TRBV20-1 and TRBJ1-1; 9 bases line up with TRBD1. Per the germline V gene, CDR1 is DFQATT and CDR2 is SNEGSKA (reference sequence). The length of the CDR3 is 17 residues. The ends lost 0 bases at V and 3 bases at J; junction bases unmatched: 11.